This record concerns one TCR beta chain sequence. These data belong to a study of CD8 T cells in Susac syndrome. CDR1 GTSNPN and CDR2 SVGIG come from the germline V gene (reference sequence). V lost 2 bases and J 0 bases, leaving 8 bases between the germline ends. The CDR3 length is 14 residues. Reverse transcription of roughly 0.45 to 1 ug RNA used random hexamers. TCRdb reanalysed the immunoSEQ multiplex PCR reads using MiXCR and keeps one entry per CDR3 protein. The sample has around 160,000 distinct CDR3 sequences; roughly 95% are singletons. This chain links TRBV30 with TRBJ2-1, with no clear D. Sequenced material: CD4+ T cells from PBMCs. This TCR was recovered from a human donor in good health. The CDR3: CAWSPASSYNEQFF. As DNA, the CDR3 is TGTGCCTGGAGTCCTGCGAGCTCCTACAATGAGCAGTTCTTC.